The 2 T cell receptor beta chains below were found in one sample sequenced in a study of OX40 agonist ivuxolimab in advanced cancers. Generated by immunoSEQ multiplex PCR, the TCRdb table keeps only in-frame clones and is missing some. Counted here are about 18,000 clones, more than 65% occurring once; the ten biggest clones make up roughly 44%. The sample consisted of CD4+ or CD8+ T cells sorted from blood, taken in a trial of the OX40 agonist ivuxolimab. The receptor set was obtained from an adult with an advanced solid tumor such as melanoma, head and neck, liver or kidney cancer.

This clone was seen once. The gene calls are TRBV6-1 and TRBJ2-1; 9 nucleotides agree with TRBD2. J gave up 6 bases and V 4 bases, and 16 bases lay outside the gene matches. CDR1 is MNHNS and CDR2 is SASEGT in the germline V gene. This CDR3 comprises 18 residues. For the CDR3, the DNA is TGTGCCAGCAGTGGGTCTCTCTTAGCGGGGGTCCTTGTCAATGAGCAGTTCTTC. It yields the protein CASSGSLLAGVLVNEQFF.

The V gene is TRBV6-4, the J gene TRBJ2-2; D is ambiguous. Germline lookup yields CDR1 MRHNA and CDR2 SNTAGT. The length of the CDR3 is 13 residues. V was shortened by 0 bases and J by 6 bases, with 5 bases between the two germline ends. CDR3 in amino acids: CASSDSEAGELFF. DNA for the CDR3: TGTGCCAGCAGTGACTCTGAAGCCGGGGAGCTGTTTTTT.